The 19 T cell receptor beta chains below were found in one sample sequenced in a study of control samples from healthy donors and cancer patients (dated by TCRdb to 2020 to 2021). The library came from the immunoSEQ multiplex PCR assay. Here the immuneACCESS table is served through TCRdb, limited to in-frame sequences with V and J called. Missing clones are a known gap in these copies; in checked studies unresolved V genes cover under half, and the rest lacks a known reason. The sample table records under 450,000 clones; 90% of these occur just once. Approximately 6.3% of the sample comes from the top ten. The sample comprised PBMCs. The receptors here all came from a middle-aged man with head and neck cancer.

There are a few counts of this clone. The chain recombines TRBV9 with TRBJ2-3; perhaps D is TRBD1 or TRBD2 (5 bases each). Germline loops: CDR1 SGDLS, CDR2 YYNGEE. The CDR3 loop spans 16 amino acids. The V end was cut by 4 bases, the J end by 2 bases, with 17 bases between. CDR3 region: CASSPSGQSHTDTQYF. The CDR3 coding sequence is TGTGCCAGCAGCCCCTCGGGGCAGAGTCACACAGATACGCAGTATTTT.

This clone occurred a few times. The chain uses TRBV5-6 and TRBJ1-1; D uncertain. Between the trimmed V and J ends, which lost 3 bases and 8 bases, there was a span of 11 bases. Germline V gives CDR1 SGHDT, CDR2 YYEEEE. This CDR3 is 12 amino acids long. The CDR3 sequence: CASSSTVGEAFF. In DNA, the CDR3 is TGTGCCAGCAGCTCTACCGTGGGGGAAGCTTTCTTT.

This chain joins TRBV5-1 and TRBJ1-1, with D uncertain. Germline CDR1 is SGHRS and CDR2 is YFSETQ. V lost 1 base, J lost 3 bases, and 16 bases lay in between. The CDR3 contains 16 residues. The CDR3 DNA reads as TGCGCCAGCAGCTTGCTCGGTGTTATTGCAGACACTGAAGCTTTCTTT. Its protein is CASSLLGVIADTEAFF.

The chain combines TRBV14 with TRBJ1-6; D might be TRBD1 (6 bases). The CDR3 has 15 amino acids. Per germline, CDR1 SGHDN and CDR2 FVKESK. Trimming stripped 3 bases from V and 7 bases from J, with 13 bases between. CDR3 amino acids: CASSQFRGYNSPLHF. CDR3 coding DNA: TGTGCCAGCAGCCAGTTTAGGGGGTACAATTCACCCCTCCACTTT.

The CDR3 sequence is CSVPRDEKLFF. The CDR3 DNA reads TGCAGCGTACCGAGAGATGAAAAACTGTTTTTT. The rearrangement joins TRBV29-1 to TRBJ1-4; D unclear. CDR1 and CDR2 (germline): SQVTM, ANQGSEA. This CDR3 comprises 11 residues. V lost 6 bases and J lost 6, with 8 bases in between.

The rearrangement joins TRBV7-9 to TRBJ2-7, with 8 bases fitting TRBD1. Trimming cost V 5 bases and J 0 bases; bases outside gene matches: 6. Germline lookup yields CDR1 SEHNR and CDR2 FQNEAQ (reference sequence). The CDR3 extends over 15 amino acids. CDR3 region: CASSPGQATSYEQYF. The CDR3 DNA reads TGTGCCAGCAGCCCGGGACAGGCTACCTCCTACGAGCAGTACTTC.

The chain couples TRBV7-9 to TRBJ2-1, with D possibly being TRBD1 or TRBD2 (5 bases each). Germline V lookup: CDR1 SEHNR, CDR2 FQNEAQ (reference sequence). V was pared by 5 bases and J by 1 base, with 15 bases between. The CDR3 consists of 16 residues. CDR3 in amino acids: CASSPPSGTSYNEQFF. Here the CDR3 DNA reads TGTGCCAGCAGCCCCCCCTCAGGGACGTCCTACAATGAGCAGTTCTTC.

A single count supports this clone. The sample carries other DNA sequences with the same CDR3. This chain connects TRBV4-3 to TRBJ1-4; perhaps TRBD1 as D (5 bases). Trimming took 1 base from V and 4 from J, leaving 10 bases between them. The CDR3 is 15 amino acids. Germline assignment: CDR1 LGHNA and CDR2 YSLEER. CDR3 loop: CASSQAGQLNEKLFF. The CDR3 DNA reads as TGCGCCAGCAGCCAAGCGGGGCAGCTTAATGAAAAACTGTTTTTT.

The chain is built from TRBV3-1 (or the pseudogene TRBV3-2) and TRBJ2-1; TRBD2 matches at 9 bases. V dropped 4 bases and J dropped 5; count of bases not matched to a gene: 9. CDR1 is LGHDT, CDR2 YNNKEL, per germline (reference sequence). The CDR3 extends over 16 amino acids. The CDR3 bases are TGTGCCAGCAGCCGAGATTCAAGCGGGGGGAACAATGAGCAGTTCTTC. Translated, it gives CASSRDSSGGNNEQFF.

J is TRBJ2-6 and V is TRBV5-1; a possible D gene is TRBD2 (6 bases). Germline values: CDR1 SGHRS, CDR2 YFSETQ. V lost 3 bases and J lost 1, with 23 bases in between. The CDR3 spans 20 residues. The CDR3: CASSSLTDGGLRSGANVLTF. CDR3 DNA: TGCGCCAGCAGCTCCCTTACGGACGGAGGGTTGAGGTCTGGGGCCAACGTCCTGACTTTC.

The V call is TRBV3-1 (or the pseudogene TRBV3-2), the J call TRBJ1-1; D is undetermined. Germline loops: CDR1 LGHDT, CDR2 YNNKEL (reference sequence). CDR3 size: 12 residues. Between the trimmed V and J ends, which lost 6 bases and 0 bases, there was a span of 5 bases. As DNA, the CDR3 is TGTGCCAGCAGATCGTTGAACACTGAAGCTTTCTTT. This sequence encodes CASRSLNTEAFF.

V and J are TRBV11-1 and TRBJ2-5; D is perhaps TRBD1 (6 bases). CDR1 SGHAT and CDR2 FQDESV come from the germline V gene (reference sequence). The CDR3 is 12 amino acids. V dropped 6 bases and J dropped 6 bases, with 11 bases sitting between them. The CDR3 nucleotides read TGTGCCAGCAGACGAGGGGGACAGACCCAGTACTTC. It translates to CASRRGGQTQYF.

The chain is built from TRBV28 and TRBJ2-1, with 7 bases aligning to TRBD2. In germline, CDR1 is MDHEN, CDR2 SYDVKM. The CDR3 totals 14 residues. J gave up 12 bases and V 4 bases, and 12 bases lay outside the gene matches. CDR3 protein: CASSSGGSTPRQFF. For the CDR3, the DNA is TGTGCCAGCAGTTCCGGGGGGTCTACCCCACGGCAGTTCTTC.

The chain is built from TRBV6-5 and TRBJ1-1, with 8 bases that match TRBD1. Unmatched junction bases numbered 3, after V lost 0 bases and J lost 0 bases. Looked up from germline, CDR1 is MNHEY and CDR2 is SVGAGI. The CDR3 length is 16 residues. The CDR3 here is CASSYSQGAVNTEAFF. The CDR3 DNA is TGTGCCAGCAGTTACTCGCAGGGGGCGGTGAACACTGAAGCTTTCTTT.

The V gene is TRBV9, the J gene TRBJ2-3; 9 positions agree with TRBD2. V gave up 0 bases and J gave up 6 bases; unmatched junction bases: 8. This CDR3 region has 16 residues. Germline V gene data show CDR1 as SGDLS and CDR2 as YYNGEE. Here the CDR3 reads CASSVDGAGGPDTQYF. CDR3 sequence (DNA): TGTGCCAGCAGCGTAGATGGGGCGGGAGGGCCGGATACGCAGTATTTT.

This clone has just one count. The CDR3, as DNA: TGCGCCAGCAGTGAATACGACACAGGGCCCGAGCAGTACTTC. Its protein is CASSEYDTGPEQYF. The V call is TRBV10-2, the J call TRBJ2-7; D possibly corresponds to TRBD1 (6 bases). Between the trimmed V and J ends, which lost 3 bases and 6 bases, there was a span of 15 bases. The CDR3 has 14 residues. CDR1 and CDR2 (germline): WSHSY, SAAADI.

V is TRBV5-1 and J is TRBJ2-3; TRBD2 matches at 10 bases. The CDR3 is 16 residues long. The ends lost 1 base at V and 4 bases at J; junction bases unmatched: 6. The V gene's germline CDR1 is SGHRS and CDR2 YFSETQ. Here the CDR3 reads CASSLSASGSADTQYF. As DNA, the CDR3 is TGCGCCAGCAGCTTGTCGGCTAGCGGGAGCGCAGATACGCAGTATTTT. Full variable domain (remainder filled in from reference TRBV5-1 and TRBJ2-3): KAGVTQTPRYLIKTRGQQVTLSCSPISGHRSVSWYQQTPGQGLQFLFEYFSETQRNKGNFPGRFSGRQFSNSRSEMNVSTLELGDSALYLCASSLSASGSADTQYFGPGTRLTVL.

The chain combines TRBV4-2 with TRBJ2-7, with D unresolved. This CDR3 has 15 residues. Germline V lookup: CDR1 LGHNA, CDR2 YNFKEQ. Trimming took 4 bases from V and 2 from J, leaving 15 bases between them. The CDR3 protein is CASSLRTSPAYEQYF. The CDR3 DNA reads as TGTGCCAGCAGCCTCCGGACGTCCCCTGCCTACGAGCAGTACTTC.

V gene TRBV5-1 combines with J gene TRBJ2-5, with unresolved D. The germline V gene encodes CDR1 SGHRS and CDR2 YFSETQ. This CDR3 region has 14 residues. The V gene lost 0 bases and the J gene lost 1 base, with 7 bases spanning the gap. In DNA form, the CDR3 reads TGCGCCAGCAGCTTGGTTGTCGGCCAAGAGACCCAGTACTTC. Residues: CASSLVVGQETQYF.